This T cell receptor beta chain was profiled in a study of OX40 agonist ivuxolimab in advanced cancers. Study details: Ivuxolimab, which patients received intravenously every 2 weeks, was dosed at 0.01 to 10 mg/kg. Whole-study findings and limits: Among T cells, CD8+ cells averaged more expanded clones than CD4+ cells. Low normalized T-cell clonal expansion was also seen in some nonresponders.

The length of the CDR3 is 13 residues. The V and J ends lost 5 bases and 0 bases respectively, with 8 bases between them. Germline V CDR1 and CDR2: LNHDA, SQIVND (reference sequence). This clone is a singleton in its sample. Its specificity is unknown. Profiling relied on immunoSEQ multiplex PCR, and the TCRdb table lists in-frame clones only, not all of them. The repertoire holds more than 60,000 clones, around 89% seen once, with around an eighth in the top ten. V and J are TRBV19 and TRBJ2-7; D perhaps matches TRBD2 (7 bases). The starting material was CD4+ or CD8+ T cells sorted from blood, obtained in a trial of the OX40 agonist ivuxolimab. The TCR sequence derives from an adult with an advanced solid tumor such as melanoma, head and neck, liver or kidney cancer. CDR3 in amino acids: CASSRGASYEQYF. CDR3 in DNA: TGTGCCAGTAGTCGGGGGGCCTCCTACGAGCAGTACTTC.